This T cell receptor beta chain was recorded in a study of blood T cell repertoires in COVID-19. J lost 5 bases, V lost 7 bases, and 21 bases had no gene match. This CDR3 has 18 residues. CDR1 is MDHEN, CDR2 SYDVKM, per germline. Using immunoSEQ multiplex PCR, the repertoire was profiled, and TCRdb retains in-frame clones only, with some absent. There are about 280,000 clones in the sample; 80% to 90% occur only once, and around 12% lies in the top ten. J is TRBJ2-5 and V is TRBV28; 8 nucleotides align to TRBD2. Sequencing was done on a sample of peripheral blood. The sequence came from a woman in her seventies with COVID-19, enrolled during active disease. The CDR3 protein is CASTAMAGTSSVVETQYF. CDR3 nucleotide sequence: TGTGCCAGCACCGCTATGGCCGGGACTAGTAGTGTGGTTGAGACCCAGTACTTC.